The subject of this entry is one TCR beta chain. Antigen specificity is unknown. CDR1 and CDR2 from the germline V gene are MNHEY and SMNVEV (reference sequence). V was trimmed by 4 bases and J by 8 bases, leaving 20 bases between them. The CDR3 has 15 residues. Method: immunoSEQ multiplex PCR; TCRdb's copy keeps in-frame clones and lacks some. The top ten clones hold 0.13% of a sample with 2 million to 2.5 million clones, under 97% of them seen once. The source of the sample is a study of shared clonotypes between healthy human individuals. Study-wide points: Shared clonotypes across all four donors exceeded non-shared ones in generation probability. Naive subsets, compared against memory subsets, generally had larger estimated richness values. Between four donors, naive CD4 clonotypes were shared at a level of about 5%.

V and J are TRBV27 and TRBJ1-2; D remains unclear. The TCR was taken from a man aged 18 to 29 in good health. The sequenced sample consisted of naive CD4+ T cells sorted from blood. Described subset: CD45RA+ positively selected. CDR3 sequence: CASSSFGLPGGGYTF. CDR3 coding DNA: TGTGCCAGCAGTTCCTTCGGCCTTCCCGGCGGAGGCTACACCTTC.